This T cell receptor beta chain appears in the sequencing data of a study of T cell changes during pregnancy in multiple sclerosis. V was clipped by 3 bases and J by 7 bases, with 19 bases between them. Germline V gene sequence: CDR1 LNHNV, CDR2 YYDKDF (reference sequence). The CDR3 contains 16 residues. Generated by immunoSEQ multiplex PCR, the TCRdb table keeps only in-frame clones and is missing some. The repertoire holds roughly 40,000 clones, 88% seen once, with more than 1% in the top ten. Material: CD4+ T cells from peripheral blood mononuclear cells, obtained before pregnancy. The chain uses TRBV15 and TRBJ2-1; a weak D match, TRBD2 (5 bases). This clonotype originated in a female donor with multiple sclerosis, enrolled in a pregnancy study. This chain's CDR3 is CATSSSLQRGSNEQFF. CDR3 nucleotides: TGTGCCACCAGCAGTAGTTTGCAGCGAGGGTCGAATGAGCAGTTCTTC.